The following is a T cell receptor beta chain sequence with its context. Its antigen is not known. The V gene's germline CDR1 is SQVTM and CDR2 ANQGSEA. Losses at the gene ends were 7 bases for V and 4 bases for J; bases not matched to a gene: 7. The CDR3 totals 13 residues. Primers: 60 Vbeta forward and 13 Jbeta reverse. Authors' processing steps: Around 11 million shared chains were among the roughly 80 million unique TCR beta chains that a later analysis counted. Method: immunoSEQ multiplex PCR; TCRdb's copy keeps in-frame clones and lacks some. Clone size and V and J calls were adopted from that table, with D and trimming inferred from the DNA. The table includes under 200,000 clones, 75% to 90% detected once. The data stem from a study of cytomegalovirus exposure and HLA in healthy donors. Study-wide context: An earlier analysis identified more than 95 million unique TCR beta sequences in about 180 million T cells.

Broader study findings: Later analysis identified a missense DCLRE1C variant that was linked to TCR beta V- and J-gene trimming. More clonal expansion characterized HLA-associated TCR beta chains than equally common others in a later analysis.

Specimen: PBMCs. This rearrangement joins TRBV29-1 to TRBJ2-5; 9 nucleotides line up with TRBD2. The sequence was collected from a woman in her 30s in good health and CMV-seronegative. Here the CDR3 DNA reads TGCAGCGCCCGTGCGGGGGGGCGAGAGACCCAGTACTTC. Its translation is CSARAGGRETQYF. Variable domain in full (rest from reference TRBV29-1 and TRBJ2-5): SAVISQKPSRDICQRGTSLTIQCQVDSQVTMMFWYRQQPGQSLTLIATANQGSEATYESGFVIDKFPISRPNLTFSTLTVSNMSPEDSSIYLCSARAGGRETQYFGPGTRLLVL.